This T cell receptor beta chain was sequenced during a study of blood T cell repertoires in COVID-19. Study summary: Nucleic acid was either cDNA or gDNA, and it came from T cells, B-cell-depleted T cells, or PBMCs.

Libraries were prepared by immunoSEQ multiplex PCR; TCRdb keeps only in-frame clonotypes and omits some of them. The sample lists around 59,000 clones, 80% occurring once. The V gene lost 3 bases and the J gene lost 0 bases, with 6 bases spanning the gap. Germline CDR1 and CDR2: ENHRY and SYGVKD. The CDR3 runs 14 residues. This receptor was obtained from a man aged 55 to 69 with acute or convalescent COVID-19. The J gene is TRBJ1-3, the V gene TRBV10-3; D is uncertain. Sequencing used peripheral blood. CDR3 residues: CAISDGSSGNTIYF. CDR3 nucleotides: TGTGCCATCAGTGACGGGTCCTCTGGAAACACCATATATTTT.